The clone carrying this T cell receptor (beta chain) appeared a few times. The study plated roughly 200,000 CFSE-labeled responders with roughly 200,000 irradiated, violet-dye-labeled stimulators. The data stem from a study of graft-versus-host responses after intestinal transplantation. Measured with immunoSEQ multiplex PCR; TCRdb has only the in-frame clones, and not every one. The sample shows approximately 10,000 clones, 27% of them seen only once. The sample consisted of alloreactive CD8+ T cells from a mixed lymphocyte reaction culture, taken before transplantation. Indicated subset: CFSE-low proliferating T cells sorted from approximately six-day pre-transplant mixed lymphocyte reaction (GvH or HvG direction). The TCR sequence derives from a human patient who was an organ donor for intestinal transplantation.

This CDR3 reads CASSSKGFGELFF. The DNA of the CDR3 is TGTGCCAGCAGTTCCAAAGGTTTTGGGGAGCTGTTTTTT. This rearrangement joins TRBV27 to TRBJ2-2; no firm D call. The CDR3 extends over 13 amino acids. Per the germline V gene, CDR1 is MNHEY and CDR2 is SMNVEV (reference sequence). V was trimmed by 4 bases and J by 8 bases, leaving 11 bases between them.